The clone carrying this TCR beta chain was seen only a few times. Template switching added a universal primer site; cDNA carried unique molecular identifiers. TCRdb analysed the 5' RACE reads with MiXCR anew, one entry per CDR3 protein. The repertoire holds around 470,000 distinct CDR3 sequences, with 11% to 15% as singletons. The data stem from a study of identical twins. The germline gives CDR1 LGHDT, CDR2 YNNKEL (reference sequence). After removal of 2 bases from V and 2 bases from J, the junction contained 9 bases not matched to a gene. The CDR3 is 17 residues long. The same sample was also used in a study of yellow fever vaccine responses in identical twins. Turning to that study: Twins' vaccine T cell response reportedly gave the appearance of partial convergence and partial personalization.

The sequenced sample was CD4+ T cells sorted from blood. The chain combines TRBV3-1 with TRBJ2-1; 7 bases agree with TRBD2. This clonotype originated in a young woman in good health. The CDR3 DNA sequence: TGTGCCAGCAGCCAATGGGGGGGTCGCGGGACCTACAATGAGCAGTTCTTC. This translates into CASSQWGGRGTYNEQFF.